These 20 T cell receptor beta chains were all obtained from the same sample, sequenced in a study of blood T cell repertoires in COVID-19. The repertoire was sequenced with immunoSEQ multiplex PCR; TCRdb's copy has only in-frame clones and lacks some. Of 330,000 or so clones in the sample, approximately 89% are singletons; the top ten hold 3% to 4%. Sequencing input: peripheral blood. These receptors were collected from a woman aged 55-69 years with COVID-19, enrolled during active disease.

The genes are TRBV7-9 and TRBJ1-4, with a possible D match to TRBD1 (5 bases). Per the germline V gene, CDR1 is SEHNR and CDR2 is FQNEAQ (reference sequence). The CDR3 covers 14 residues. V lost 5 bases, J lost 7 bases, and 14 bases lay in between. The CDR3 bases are TGTGCCAGCAGCCTCGGGACTGACGGTGAAAAACTGTTTTTT. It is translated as CASSLGTDGEKLFF. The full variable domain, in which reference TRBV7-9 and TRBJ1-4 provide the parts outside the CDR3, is DTGVSQNPRHKITKRGQNVTFRCDPISEHNRLYWYRQTLGQGPEFLTYFQNEAQLEKSRLLSDRFSAERPKGSFSTLEIQRTEQGDSAMYLCASSLGTDGEKLFFGSGTQLSVL.

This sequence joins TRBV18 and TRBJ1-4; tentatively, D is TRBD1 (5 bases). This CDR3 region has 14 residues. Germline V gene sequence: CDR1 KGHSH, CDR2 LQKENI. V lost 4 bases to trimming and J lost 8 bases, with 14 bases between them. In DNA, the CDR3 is TGTGCCAGCTCACAGGGCAGGGAAGGCGAAAAACTGTTTTTT. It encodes CASSQGREGEKLFF.

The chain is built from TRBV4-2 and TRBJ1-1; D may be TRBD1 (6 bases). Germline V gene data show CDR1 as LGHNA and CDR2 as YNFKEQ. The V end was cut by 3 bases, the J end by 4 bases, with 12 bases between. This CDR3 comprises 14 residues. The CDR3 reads CASSQDDRSTEAFF. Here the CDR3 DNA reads TGTGCCAGCAGCCAGGACGACAGGAGCACTGAAGCTTTCTTT.

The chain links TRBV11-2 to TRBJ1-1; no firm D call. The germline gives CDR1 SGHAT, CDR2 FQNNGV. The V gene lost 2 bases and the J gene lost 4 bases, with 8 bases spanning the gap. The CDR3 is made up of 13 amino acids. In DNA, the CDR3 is TGTGCCAGCAGCTTATCGGGAAGCACTGAAGCTTTCTTT. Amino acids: CASSLSGSTEAFF.

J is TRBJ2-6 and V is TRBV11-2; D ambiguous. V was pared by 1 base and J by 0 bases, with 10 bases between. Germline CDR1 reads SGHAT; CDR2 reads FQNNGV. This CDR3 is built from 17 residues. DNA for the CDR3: TGTGCCAGCAGCTTAGTGACAATCGGCTCTGGGGCCAACGTCCTGACTTTC. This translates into CASSLVTIGSGANVLTF.

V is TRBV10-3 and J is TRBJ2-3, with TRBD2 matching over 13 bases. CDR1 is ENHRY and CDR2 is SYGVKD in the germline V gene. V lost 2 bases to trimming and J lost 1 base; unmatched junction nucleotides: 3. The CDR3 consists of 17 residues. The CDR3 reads CAISEPGTSGGTDTQYF. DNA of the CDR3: TGTGCCATCAGTGAGCCAGGGACTAGCGGGGGCACAGATACGCAGTATTTT.

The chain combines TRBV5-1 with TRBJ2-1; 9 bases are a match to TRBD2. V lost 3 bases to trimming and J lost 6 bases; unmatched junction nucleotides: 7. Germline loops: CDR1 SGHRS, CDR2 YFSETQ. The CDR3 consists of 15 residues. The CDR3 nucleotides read TGCGCCAGCAGCTCAGGCGGGGGGGCCAGCAATGAGCAGTTCTTC. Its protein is CASSSGGGASNEQFF.

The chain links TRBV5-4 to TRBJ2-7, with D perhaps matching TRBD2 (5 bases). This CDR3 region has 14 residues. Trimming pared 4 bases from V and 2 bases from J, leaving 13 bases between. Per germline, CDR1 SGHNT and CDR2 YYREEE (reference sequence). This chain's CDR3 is CASSGADRAYEQYF. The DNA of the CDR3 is TGTGCCAGCAGCGGAGCGGACCGAGCCTACGAGCAGTACTTC.

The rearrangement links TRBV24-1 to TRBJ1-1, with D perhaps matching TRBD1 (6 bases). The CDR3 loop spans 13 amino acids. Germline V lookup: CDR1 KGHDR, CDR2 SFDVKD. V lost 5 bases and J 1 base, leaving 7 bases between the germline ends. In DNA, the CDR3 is TGTGCCACCAGTGGACAGGCGAACACTGAAGCTTTCTTT. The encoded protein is CATSGQANTEAFF.

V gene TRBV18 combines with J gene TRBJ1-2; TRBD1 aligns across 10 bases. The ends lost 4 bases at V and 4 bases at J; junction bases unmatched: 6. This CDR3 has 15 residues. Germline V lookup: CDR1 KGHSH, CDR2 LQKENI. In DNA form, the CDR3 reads TGTGCCAGCTCACACGGGACAGGGGAAGGCTATGGCTACACCTTC. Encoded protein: CASSHGTGEGYGYTF.

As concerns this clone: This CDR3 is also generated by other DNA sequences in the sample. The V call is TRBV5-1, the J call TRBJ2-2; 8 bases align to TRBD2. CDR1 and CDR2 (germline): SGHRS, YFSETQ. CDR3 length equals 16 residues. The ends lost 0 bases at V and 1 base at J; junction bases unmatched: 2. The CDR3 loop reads CASSLALAGNTGELFF. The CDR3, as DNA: TGCGCCAGCAGCTTGGCTCTAGCGGGGAACACCGGGGAGCTGTTTTTT.

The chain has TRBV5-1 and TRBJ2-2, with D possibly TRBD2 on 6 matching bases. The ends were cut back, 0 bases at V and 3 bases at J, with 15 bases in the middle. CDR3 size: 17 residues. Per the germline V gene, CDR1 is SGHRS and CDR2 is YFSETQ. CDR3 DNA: TGCGCCAGCAGCTTGGAGGGCGGGGTTCGTCACACCGGGGAGCTGTTTTTT. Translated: CASSLEGGVRHTGELFF.

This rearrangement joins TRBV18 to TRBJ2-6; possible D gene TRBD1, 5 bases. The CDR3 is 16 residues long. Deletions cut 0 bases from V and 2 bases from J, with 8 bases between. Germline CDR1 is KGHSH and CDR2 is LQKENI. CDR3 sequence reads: CASSPPDKAGANVLTF. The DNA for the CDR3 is TGTGCCAGCTCACCACCGGACAAGGCTGGGGCCAACGTCCTGACTTTC.

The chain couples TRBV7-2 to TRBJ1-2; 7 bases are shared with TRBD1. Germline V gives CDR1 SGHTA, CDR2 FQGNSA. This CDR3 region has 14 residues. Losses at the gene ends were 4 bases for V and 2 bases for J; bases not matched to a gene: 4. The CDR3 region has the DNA TGTGCCAGCAGCTCTTTGACAGGGAACTATGGCTACACCTTC. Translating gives CASSSLTGNYGYTF.

The CDR3 loop reads CATSRVPLATANTEAFF. CDR3 bases: TGTGCCACCAGCAGAGTGCCTTTAGCGACGGCTAACACTGAAGCTTTCTTT. The rearrangement links TRBV15 to TRBJ1-1, with D uncertain. The CDR3 consists of 17 residues. Germline assignment: CDR1 LNHNV and CDR2 YYDKDF (reference sequence). V gave up 1 base and J gave up 2 bases, with 17 bases separating them.

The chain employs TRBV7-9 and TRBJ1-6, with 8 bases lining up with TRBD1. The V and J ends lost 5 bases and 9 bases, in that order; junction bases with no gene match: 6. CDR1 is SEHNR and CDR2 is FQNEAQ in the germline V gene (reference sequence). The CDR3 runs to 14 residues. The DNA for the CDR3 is TGTGCCAGCAGCCAGACAGGGGAGGCTTCACCCCTCCACTTT. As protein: CASSQTGEASPLHF.

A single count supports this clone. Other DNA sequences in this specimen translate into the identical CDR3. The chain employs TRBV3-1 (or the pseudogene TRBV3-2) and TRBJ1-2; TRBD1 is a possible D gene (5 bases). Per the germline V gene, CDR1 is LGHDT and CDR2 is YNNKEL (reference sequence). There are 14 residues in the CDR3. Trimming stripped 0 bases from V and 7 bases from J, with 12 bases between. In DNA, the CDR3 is TGTGCCAGCAGCCAAGATCTCGGGGGGAGTGGCTACACCTTC. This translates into CASSQDLGGSGYTF.

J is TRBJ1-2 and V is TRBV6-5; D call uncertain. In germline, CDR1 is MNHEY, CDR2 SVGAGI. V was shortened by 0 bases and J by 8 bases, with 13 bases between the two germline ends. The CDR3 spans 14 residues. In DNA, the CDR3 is TGTGCCAGCAGTTACTCGACCCTCTCAGGAGGCTACACCTTC. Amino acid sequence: CASSYSTLSGGYTF.

The CDR3 is CASSQDGASNQPQHF. The CDR3 region has the DNA TGCGCCAGCAGCCAAGACGGAGCTAGCAATCAGCCCCAGCATTTT. The rearrangement links TRBV4-1 to TRBJ1-5; unclear D gene. Germline values: CDR1 MGHRA, CDR2 YSYEKL. The V end was cut by 0 bases, the J end by 0 bases, with 6 bases between. This CDR3 comprises 15 residues.

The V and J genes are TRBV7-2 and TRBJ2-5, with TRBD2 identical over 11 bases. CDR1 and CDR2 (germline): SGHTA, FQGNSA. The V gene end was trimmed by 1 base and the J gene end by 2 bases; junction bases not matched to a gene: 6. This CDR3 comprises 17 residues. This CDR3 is CASSLGLAGGGQETQYF. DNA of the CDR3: TGTGCCAGCAGCTTAGGCCTAGCGGGGGGAGGGCAAGAGACCCAGTACTTC.